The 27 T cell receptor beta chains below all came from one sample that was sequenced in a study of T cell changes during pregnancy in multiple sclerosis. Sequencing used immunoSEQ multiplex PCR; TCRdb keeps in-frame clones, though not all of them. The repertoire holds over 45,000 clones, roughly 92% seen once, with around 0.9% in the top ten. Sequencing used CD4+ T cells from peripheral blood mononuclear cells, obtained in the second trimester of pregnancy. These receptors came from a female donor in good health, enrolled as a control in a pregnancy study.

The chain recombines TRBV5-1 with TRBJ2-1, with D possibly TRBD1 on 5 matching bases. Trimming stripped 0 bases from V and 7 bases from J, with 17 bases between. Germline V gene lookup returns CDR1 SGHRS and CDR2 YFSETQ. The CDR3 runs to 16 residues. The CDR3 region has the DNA TGCGCCAGCAGCTTGGGACAGCCCAATATCTTAAATGAGCAGTTCTTC. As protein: CASSLGQPNILNEQFF.

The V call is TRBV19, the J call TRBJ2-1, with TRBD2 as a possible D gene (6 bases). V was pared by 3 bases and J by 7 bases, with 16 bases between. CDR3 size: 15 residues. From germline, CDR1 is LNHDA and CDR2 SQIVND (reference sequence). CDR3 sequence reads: CASSIGGAGLNEQFF. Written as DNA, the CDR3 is TGTGCCAGTAGTATCGGAGGGGCAGGCTTGAATGAGCAGTTCTTC.

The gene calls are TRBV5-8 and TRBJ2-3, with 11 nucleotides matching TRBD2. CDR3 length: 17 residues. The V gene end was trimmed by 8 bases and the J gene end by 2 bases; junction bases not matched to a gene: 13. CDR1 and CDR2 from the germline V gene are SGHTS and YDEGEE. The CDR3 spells CARQERPSGRYTDTQYF. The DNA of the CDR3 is TGTGCCAGGCAAGAACGCCCTAGCGGGAGGTACACAGATACGCAGTATTTT. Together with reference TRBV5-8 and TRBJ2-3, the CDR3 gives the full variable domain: EAGVTQSPTHLIKTRGQQATLRCSPISGHTSVYWYQQALGLGLQFLLWYDEGEERNRGNFPPRFSGRQFPNYSSELNVNALELEDSALYLCARQERPSGRYTDTQYFGPGTRLTVL.

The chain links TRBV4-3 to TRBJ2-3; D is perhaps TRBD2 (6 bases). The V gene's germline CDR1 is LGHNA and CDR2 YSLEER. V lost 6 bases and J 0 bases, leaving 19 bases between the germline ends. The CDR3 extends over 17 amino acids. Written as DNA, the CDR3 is TGCGCCAGCAGTCTCGAAAAAGTAGCGGAAAGCACAGATACGCAGTATTTT. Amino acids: CASSLEKVAESTDTQYF.

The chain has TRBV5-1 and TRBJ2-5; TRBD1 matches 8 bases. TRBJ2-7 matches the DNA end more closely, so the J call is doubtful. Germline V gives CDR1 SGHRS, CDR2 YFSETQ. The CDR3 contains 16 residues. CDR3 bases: TGCGCCAGCAGCTTGGCTGGACAGGGTGTCTCCTACGAGCAGTACTTC. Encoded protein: CASSLAGQGVSYEQYF.

CDR3 region: CASREGGHEQYF. CDR3 bases: TGTGCCAGCAGAGAAGGAGGCCACGAGCAGTACTTC. The genes are TRBV28 and TRBJ2-7, with D perhaps TRBD2 (5 bases). The CDR3 runs 12 residues. Trimming took 6 bases from V and 5 from J, leaving 11 bases between them. CDR1 and CDR2 (germline): MDHEN, SYDVKM.

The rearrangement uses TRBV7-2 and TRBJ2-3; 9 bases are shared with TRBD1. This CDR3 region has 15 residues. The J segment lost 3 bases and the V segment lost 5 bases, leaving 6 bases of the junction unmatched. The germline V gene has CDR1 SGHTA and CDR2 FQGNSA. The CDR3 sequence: CASSHRGLRTDTQYF. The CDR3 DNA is TGTGCCAGCAGCCACAGGGGGCTTAGAACAGATACGCAGTATTTT. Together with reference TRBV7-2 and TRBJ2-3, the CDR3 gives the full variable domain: GAGVSQSPSNKVTEKGKDVELRCDPISGHTALYWYRQSLGQGLEFLIYFQGNSAPDKSGLPSDRFSAERTGGSVSTLTIQRTQQEDSAVYLCASSHRGLRTDTQYFGPGTRLTVL.

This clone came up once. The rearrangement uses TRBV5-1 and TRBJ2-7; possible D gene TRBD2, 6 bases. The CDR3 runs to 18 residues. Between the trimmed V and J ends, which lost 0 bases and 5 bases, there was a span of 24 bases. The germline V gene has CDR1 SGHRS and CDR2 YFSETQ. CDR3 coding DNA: TGCGCCAGCAGCTTGGCCACGGGACTTGCCCTTCTTTTGGACGAGCAGTACTTC. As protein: CASSLATGLALLLDEQYF.

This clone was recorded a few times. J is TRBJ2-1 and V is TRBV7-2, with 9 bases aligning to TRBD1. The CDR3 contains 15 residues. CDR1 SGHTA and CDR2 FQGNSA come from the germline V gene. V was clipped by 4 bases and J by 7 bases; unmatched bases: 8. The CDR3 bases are TGTGCCAGCAGCTCCCCTGGACAGGGGTGGAATGAGCAGTTCTTC. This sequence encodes CASSSPGQGWNEQFF.

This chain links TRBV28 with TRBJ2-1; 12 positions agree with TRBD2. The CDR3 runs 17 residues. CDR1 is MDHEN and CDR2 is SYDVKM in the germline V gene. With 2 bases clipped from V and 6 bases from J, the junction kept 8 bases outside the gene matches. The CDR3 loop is CASSLVGLAGKGNEQFF. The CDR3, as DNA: TGTGCCAGCAGTTTAGTAGGACTAGCGGGGAAGGGCAATGAGCAGTTCTTC.

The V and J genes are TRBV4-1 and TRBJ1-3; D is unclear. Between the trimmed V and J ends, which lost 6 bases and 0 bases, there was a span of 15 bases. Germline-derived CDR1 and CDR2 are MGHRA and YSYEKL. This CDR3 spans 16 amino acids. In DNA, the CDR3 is TGCGCCAGCAGGCCCAATTACAGCAGCTCTGGAAACACCATATATTTT. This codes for CASRPNYSSSGNTIYF.

The CDR3 region is CASSPPGGNRLSYNEQFF. CDR3 nucleotide sequence: TGCGCCAGCAGCCCCCCCGGCGGGAACAGGCTCTCCTACAATGAGCAGTTCTTC. This chain links TRBV4-1 with TRBJ2-1; weak D call: TRBD2 (6 bases). This CDR3 is 18 amino acids long. The V end lost 4 bases, the J end lost 0 bases, and 19 bases lay between the germline ends. Germline V gene sequence: CDR1 MGHRA, CDR2 YSYEKL.

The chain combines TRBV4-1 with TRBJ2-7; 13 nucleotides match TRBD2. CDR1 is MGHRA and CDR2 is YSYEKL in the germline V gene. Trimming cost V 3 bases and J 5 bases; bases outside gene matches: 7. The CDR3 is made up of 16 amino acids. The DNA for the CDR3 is TGCGCCAGCAGCCAGGTACTAGCGGGAGGGCCGCACGAGCAGTACTTC. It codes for CASSQVLAGGPHEQYF.

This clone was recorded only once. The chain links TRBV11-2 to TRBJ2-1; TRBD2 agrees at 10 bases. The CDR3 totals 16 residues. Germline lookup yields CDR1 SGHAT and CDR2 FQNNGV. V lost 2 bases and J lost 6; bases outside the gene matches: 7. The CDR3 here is CASSLKILAGVNEQFF. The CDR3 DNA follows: TGTGCCAGCAGCTTAAAAATTCTAGCGGGAGTCAATGAGCAGTTCTTC.

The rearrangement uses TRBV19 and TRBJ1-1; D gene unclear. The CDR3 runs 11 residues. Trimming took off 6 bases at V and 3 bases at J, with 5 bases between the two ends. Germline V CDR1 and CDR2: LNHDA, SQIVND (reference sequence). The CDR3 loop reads CASRRDTEAFF. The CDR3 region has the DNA TGTGCCAGTAGGAGGGACACTGAAGCTTTCTTT.

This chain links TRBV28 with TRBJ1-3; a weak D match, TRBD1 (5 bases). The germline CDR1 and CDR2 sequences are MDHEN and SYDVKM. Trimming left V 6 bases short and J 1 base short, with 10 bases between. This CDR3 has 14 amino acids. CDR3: CASRKQGSGNTIYF. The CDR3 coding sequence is TGTGCCAGCAGAAAGCAGGGTTCTGGAAACACCATATATTTT.

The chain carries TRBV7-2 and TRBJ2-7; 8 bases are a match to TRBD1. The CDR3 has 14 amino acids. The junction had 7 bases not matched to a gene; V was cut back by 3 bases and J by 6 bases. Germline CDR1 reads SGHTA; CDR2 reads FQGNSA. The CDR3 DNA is TGTGCCAGCAGCTTTCCAGGGGGCTCGGGCGAGCAGTACTTC. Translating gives CASSFPGGSGEQYF.

The CDR3 protein is CASSIQDSYEQYF. In DNA form, the CDR3 reads TGTGCCAGTAGTATACAGGACAGCTACGAGCAGTACTTC. The V call is TRBV19, the J call TRBJ2-7; maybe TRBD1 (6 bases). CDR3 length: 13 amino acids. The germline gives CDR1 LNHDA, CDR2 SQIVND (reference sequence). The germline V and J ends were trimmed by 2 bases and 3 bases, with 8 bases remaining between them.

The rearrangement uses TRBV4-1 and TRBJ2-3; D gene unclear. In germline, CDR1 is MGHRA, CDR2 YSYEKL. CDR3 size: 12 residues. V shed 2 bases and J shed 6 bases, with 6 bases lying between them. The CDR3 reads CASSQSADTQYF. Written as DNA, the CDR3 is TGCGCCAGCAGCCAATCCGCGGATACGCAGTATTTT.

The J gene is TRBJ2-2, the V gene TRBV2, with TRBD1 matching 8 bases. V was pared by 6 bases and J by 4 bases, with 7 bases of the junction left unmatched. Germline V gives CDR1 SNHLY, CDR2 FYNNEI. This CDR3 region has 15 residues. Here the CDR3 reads CASSLTGEVTGELFF. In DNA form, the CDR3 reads TGTGCCAGCAGCCTGACAGGGGAGGTCACCGGGGAGCTGTTTTTT.

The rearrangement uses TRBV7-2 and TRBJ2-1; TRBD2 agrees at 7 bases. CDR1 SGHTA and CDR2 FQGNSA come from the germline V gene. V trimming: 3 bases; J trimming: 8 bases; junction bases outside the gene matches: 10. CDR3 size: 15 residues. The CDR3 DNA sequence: TGTGCCAGCAGCTTGGCGGCAGCGGGATCCGATGAGCAGTTCTTC. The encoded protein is CASSLAAAGSDEQFF.

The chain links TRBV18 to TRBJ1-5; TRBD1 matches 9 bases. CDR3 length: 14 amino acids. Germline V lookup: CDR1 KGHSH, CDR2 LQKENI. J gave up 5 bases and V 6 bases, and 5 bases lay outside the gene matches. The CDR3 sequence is CASSEQGADQPQHF. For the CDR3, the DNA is TGTGCCAGCTCCGAACAGGGGGCGGATCAGCCCCAGCATTTT.

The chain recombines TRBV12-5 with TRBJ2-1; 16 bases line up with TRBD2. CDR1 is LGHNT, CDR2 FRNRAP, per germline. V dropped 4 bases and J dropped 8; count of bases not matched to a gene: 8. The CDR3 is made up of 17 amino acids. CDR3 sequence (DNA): TGTGCTAGTGGTTCGGGACTAGCGGGAGGGCCCATCCATGAGCAGTTCTTC. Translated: CASGSGLAGGPIHEQFF.

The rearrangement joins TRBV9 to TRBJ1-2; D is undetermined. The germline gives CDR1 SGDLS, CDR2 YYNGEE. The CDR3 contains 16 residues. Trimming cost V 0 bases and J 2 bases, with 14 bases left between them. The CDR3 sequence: CASSVGSRLSNYGYTF. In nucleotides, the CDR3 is TGTGCCAGCAGCGTAGGGAGCCGACTCTCGAACTATGGCTACACCTTC. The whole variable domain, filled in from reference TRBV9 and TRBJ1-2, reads DSGVTQTPKHLITATGQRVTLRCSPRSGDLSVYWYQQSLDQGLQFLIQYYNGEERAKGNILERFSAQQFPDLHSELNLSSLELGDSALYFCASSVGSRLSNYGYTFGSGTRLTVV.

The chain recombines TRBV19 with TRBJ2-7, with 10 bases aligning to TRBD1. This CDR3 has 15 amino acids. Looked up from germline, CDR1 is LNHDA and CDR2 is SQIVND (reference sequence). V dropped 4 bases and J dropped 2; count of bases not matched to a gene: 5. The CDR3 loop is CASSTPGTGAYEQYF. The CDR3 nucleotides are TGTGCCAGTAGTACTCCGGGGACAGGGGCCTACGAGCAGTACTTC.

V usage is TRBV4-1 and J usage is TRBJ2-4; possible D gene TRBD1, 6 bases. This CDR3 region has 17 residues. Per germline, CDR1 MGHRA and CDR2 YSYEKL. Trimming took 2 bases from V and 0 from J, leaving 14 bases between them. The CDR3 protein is CASSQPTGPLAKNIQYF. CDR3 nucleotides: TGCGCCAGCAGCCAACCGACAGGCCCACTAGCCAAAAACATTCAGTACTTC.

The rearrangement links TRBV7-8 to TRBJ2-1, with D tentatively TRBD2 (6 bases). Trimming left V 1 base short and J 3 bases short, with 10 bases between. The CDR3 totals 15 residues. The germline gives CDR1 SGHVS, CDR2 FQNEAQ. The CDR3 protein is CASSLVRTIYNEQFF. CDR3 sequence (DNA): TGTGCCAGCAGCTTAGTGAGGACTATCTACAATGAGCAGTTCTTC.